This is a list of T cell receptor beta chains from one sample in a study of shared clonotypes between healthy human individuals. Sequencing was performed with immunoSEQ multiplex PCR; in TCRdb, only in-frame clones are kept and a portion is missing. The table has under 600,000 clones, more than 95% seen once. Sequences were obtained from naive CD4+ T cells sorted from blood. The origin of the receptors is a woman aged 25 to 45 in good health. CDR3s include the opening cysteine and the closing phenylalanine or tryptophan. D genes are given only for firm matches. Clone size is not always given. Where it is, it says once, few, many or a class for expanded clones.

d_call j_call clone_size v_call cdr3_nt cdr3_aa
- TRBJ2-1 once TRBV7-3 TGTGCCAGCAGCTTACCCCCTGAAGGGAACAATGAGCAGTTCTTC CASSLPPEGNNEQFF
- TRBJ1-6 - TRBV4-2 TGTGCCAGCAGCCAAGAAGGGTGGGGGGCGAGTTCACCCCTCCACTTT CASSQEGWGASSPLHF
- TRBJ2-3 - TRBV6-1 - CASIRFGEGPDTQYF
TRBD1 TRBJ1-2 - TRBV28 TGTGCCAGCAGACCAACCGGGACAGGGAACTATGGCTACACCTTC CASRPTGTGNYGYTF
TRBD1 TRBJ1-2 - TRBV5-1 TGCGCCAGCAGCTTAGTACAGGGGGCAGTCTATGGCTACACCTTC CASSLVQGAVYGYTF
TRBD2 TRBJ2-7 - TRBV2 TGTGCCAGCGGGCGGGAGGGCCCCTACGAGCAGTACTTC CASGREGPYEQYF
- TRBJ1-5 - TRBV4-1 TGCGCCAGCAGCCAAACAGGACAGCATAGCAATCAGCCCCAGCATTTT CASSQTGQHSNQPQHF
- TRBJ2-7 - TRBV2 TGTGCCAGCAGTGACAGGGCCTACGAGCAGTACTTC CASSDRAYEQYF
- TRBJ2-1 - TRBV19 TGTGCCAGTAGTATTGTGGGGGAGCTATACAATGAGCAGTTCTTC CASSIVGELYNEQFF
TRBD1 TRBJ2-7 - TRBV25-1 TGTGCCAGCAGTGAATTCGGACAGGGGGCTTTCAACGAGCAGTACTTC CASSEFGQGAFNEQYF
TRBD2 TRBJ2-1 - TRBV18 TGTGCCAGCTCACCACCTGGCCTAGCGGGAGGGGGTGCCTACAATGAGCAGTTCTTC CASSPPGLAGGGAYNEQFF
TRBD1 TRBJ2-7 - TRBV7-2 TGTGCCAGCAGCACCCCCAGGACAGGTACCTACGAGCAGTACTTC CASSTPRTGTYEQYF
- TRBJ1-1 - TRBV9 TGTGCCAGCAGCGTAGCTATGAACACTGAAGCTTTCTTT CASSVAMNTEAFF